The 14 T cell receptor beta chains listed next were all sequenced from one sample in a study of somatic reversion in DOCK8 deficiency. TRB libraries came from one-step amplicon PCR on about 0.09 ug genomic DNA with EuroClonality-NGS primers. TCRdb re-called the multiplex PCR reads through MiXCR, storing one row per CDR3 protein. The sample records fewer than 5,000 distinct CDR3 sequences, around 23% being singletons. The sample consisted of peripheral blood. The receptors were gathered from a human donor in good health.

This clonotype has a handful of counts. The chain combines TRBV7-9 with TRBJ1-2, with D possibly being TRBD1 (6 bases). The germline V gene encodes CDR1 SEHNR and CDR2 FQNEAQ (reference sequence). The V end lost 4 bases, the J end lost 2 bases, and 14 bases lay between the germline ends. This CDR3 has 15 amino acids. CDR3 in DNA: TGTGCCAGCAGCTCGAGGACAGCGTTAAACTATGGCTACACCTTC. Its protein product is CASSSRTALNYGYTF. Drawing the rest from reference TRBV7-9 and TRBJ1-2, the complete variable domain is DTGVSQNPRHKITKRGQNVTFRCDPISEHNRLYWYRQTLGQGPEFLTYFQNEAQLEKSRLLSDRFSAERPKGSFSTLEIQRTEQGDSAMYLCASSSRTALNYGYTFGSGTRLTVV.

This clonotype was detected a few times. CDR3 bases: TGTGCCAGCAGCCGGGTGGGGGATGGGGACTATGGCTACACCTTC. This codes for CASSRVGDGDYGYTF. The chain employs TRBV5-4 and TRBJ1-2; tentative D call: TRBD1 (5 bases). With 4 bases removed from V and 3 bases from J, the gap between germline ends came to 16 bases. This CDR3 comprises 15 residues. CDR1 is SGHNT, CDR2 YYREEE, per germline (reference sequence). Complete variable domain (other parts from reference TRBV5-4 and TRBJ1-2): ETGVTQSPTHLIKTRGQQVTLRCSSQSGHNTVSWYQQALGQGPQFIFQYYREEENGRGNFPPRFSGLQFPNYSSELNVNALELDDSALYLCASSRVGDGDYGYTFGSGTRLTVV.

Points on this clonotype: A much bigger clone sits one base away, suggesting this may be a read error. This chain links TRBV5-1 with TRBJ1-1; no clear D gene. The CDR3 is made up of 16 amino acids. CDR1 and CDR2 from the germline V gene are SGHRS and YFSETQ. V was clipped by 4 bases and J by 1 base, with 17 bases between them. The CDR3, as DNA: TGCGCCAGCAGCGCCGACCTGGGGAACCGGAACACTGAAGCTTTCTTT. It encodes CASSADLGNRNTEAFF.

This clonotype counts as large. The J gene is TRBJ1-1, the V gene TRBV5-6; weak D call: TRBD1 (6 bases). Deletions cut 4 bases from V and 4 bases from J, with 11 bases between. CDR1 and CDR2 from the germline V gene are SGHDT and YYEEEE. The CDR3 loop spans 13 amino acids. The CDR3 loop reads CASSREGGTEAFF. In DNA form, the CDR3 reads TGTGCCAGCAGCCGCGAGGGGGGCACTGAAGCTTTCTTT. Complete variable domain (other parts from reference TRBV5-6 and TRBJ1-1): DAGVTQSPTHLIKTRGQQVTLRCSPKSGHDTVSWYQQALGQGPQFIFQYYEEEERQRGNFPDRFSGHQFPNYSSELNVNALLLGDSALYLCASSREGGTEAFFGQGTRLTVV.

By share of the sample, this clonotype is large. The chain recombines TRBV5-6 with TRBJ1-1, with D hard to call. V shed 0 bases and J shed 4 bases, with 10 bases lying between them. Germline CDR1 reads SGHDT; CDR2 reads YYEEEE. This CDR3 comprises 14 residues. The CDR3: CASSLGRYGTEAFF. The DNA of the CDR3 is TGTGCCAGCAGCTTGGGCAGGTACGGCACTGAAGCTTTCTTT.

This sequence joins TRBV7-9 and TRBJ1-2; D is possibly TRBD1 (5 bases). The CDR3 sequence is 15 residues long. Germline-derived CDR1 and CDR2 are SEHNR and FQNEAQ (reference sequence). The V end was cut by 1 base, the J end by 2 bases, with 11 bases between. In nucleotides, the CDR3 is TGTGCCAGCAGCTTAGTCCGGGGGTCCAACTATGGCTACACCTTC. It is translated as CASSLVRGSNYGYTF.

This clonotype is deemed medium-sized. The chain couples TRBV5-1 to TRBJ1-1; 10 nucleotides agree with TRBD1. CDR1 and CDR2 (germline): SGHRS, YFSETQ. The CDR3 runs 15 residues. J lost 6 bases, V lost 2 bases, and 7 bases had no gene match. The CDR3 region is CASSFLDRGVSEAFF. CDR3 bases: TGCGCCAGCAGCTTTCTGGACAGGGGGGTTTCTGAAGCTTTCTTT.

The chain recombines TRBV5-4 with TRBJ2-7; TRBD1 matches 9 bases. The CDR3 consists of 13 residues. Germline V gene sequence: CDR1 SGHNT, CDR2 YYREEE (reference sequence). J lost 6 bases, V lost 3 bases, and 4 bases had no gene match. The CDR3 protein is CASSWDRVAEQYF. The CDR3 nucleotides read TGTGCCAGCAGCTGGGACAGGGTAGCCGAGCAGTACTTC.

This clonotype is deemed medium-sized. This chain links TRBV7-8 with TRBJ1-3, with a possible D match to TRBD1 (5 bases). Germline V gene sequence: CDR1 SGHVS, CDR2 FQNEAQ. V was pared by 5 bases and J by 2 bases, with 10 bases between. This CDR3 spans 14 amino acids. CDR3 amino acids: CASSQDSTGNTIYF. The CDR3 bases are TGTGCCAGCAGCCAAGACAGTACTGGAAACACCATATATTTT.

CDR3 protein: CASSLAGGRGLDGYTF. CDR3 sequence (DNA): TGTGCCAGCAGCTTAGCGGGAGGCAGGGGGCTGGATGGCTACACCTTC. The V and J genes are TRBV7-9 and TRBJ1-2; 8 bases fit TRBD1. CDR3 length: 16 amino acids. Per the germline V gene, CDR1 is SEHNR and CDR2 is FQNEAQ (reference sequence). V gave up 0 bases and J gave up 6 bases; unmatched junction bases: 9.

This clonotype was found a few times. CDR3 nucleotide sequence: TGCGCCAGCAGCCCCTCGGAGACAGGGTGGAACTATGGCTACACCTTC. This sequence encodes CASSPSETGWNYGYTF. V gene TRBV4-1 combines with J gene TRBJ1-2; the match to TRBD1 covers 7 bases. The CDR3 consists of 16 residues. The germline V gene encodes CDR1 MGHRA and CDR2 YSYEKL. J was trimmed by 2 bases and V by 4 bases; bases with no gene match: 10.

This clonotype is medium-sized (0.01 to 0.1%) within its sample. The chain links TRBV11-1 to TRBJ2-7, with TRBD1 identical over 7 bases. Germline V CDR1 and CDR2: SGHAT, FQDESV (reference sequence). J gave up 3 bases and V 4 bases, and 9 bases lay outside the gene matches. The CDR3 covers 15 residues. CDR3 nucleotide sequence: TGTGCCAGCAGCTGGGGGTTAGGGACAGACTACGAGCAGTACTTC. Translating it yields CASSWGLGTDYEQYF.

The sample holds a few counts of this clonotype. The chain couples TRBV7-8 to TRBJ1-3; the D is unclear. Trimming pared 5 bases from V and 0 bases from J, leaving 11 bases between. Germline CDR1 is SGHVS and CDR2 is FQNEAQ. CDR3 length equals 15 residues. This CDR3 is CASSITGVSGNTIYF. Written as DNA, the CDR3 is TGTGCCAGCAGCATAACGGGCGTCTCTGGAAACACCATATATTTT.

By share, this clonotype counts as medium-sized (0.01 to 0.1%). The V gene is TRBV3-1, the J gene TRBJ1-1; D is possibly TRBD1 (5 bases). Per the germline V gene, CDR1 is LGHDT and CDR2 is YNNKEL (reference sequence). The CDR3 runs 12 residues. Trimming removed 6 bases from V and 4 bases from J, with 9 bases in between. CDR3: CASRLRGTEAFF. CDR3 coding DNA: TGTGCCAGCAGGTTGAGGGGCACTGAAGCTTTCTTT.